This paragraph covers one T cell receptor (beta chain) sequence. Its antigen is still unknown. The record originates from a study of OX40 agonist ivuxolimab in advanced cancers. CDR3 length equals 13 residues. V lost 1 base and J lost 4, with 7 bases in between. From germline, CDR1 is LNHNV and CDR2 YYDKDF (reference sequence). Overall study findings and caveats: At doses 0.1 to 3.0 mg/kg, CD4+ and CD8+ clones expanded.

Assay used: immunoSEQ multiplex PCR; TCRdb lists only in-frame clones, some missing. The sample lists fewer than 75,000 clones; approximately 88% were seen once. The receptor was derived from an adult with an advanced solid tumor such as melanoma, head and neck, liver or kidney cancer. The sequencing used CD4+ or CD8+ T cells sorted from blood, collected in a trial of the OX40 agonist ivuxolimab. This chain joins TRBV15 and TRBJ1-2, with no clear D. Written as DNA, the CDR3 is TGTGCCACCAGCAGAGTCGGCAGCTATGGCTACACCTTC. This codes for CATSRVGSYGYTF. Together with reference TRBV15 and TRBJ1-2, the CDR3 gives the full variable domain: DAMVIQNPRYQVTQFGKPVTLSCSQTLNHNVMYWYQQKSSQAPKLLFHYYDKDFNNEADTPDNFQSRRPNTSFCFLDIRSPGLGDTAMYLCATSRVGSYGYTFGSGTRLTVV.